The following is a TCR beta chain sequence with its context. No antigen is known for it. Within one base of it there is no much larger clone, and no base qualities were kept. Receptor libraries were prepared by RT-PCR. The run used a NextSeq 550. TCRdb itself trimmed the public reads at Q25 with fastp, ran MiXCR and retained productive beta chains. Every entry covers one CDR3 protein and lists the most common genes and DNA from its rows. The sample table shows approximately 88,000 distinct CDR3 sequences, and 5% are seen once. Clones ranked in the top ten supply less than 3% of the sample. The record originates from a study of patients and donors after allogeneic stem cell transplantation (dated by TCRdb to 2019 to 2021). The germline V and J ends show losses of 4 bases and 1 base respectively, and no gene match explains 5 bases of the junction. The germline V gene supplies CDR1 LGHNA and CDR2 YNFKEQ. The CDR3 numbers 15 residues from cysteine through phenylalanine. Solely the CDR3 DNA is kept, with 45 bases framed from the first base.

The sequence was collected from a human donor who was either an allogeneic HSCT recipient or a stem cell or donor lymphocyte infusion donor (not recorded which). It is not recorded whose cells these are; they may come from a transplant donor. The sequencing input was blood, either unsorted or a sorted T cell fraction (not recorded which). Recombination connected TRBV4-2 to TRBJ1-1, and 8 junction bases match TRBD1. The nucleotides are TGTGCCAGCAGCCCAGGACAGGGTGGGAACACTGAAGCTTTCTTT. It translates to CASSPGQGGNTEAFF.